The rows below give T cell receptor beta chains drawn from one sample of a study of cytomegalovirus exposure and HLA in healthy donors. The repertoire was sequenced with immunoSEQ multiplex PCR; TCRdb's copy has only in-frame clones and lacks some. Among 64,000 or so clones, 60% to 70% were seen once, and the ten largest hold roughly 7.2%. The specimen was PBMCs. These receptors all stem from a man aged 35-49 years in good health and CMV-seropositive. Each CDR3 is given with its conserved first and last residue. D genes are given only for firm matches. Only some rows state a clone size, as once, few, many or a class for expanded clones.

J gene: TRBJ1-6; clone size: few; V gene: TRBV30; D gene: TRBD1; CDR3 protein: CAWSGGGGYGSYNSPLHF; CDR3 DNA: TGTGCCTGGAGTGGAGGGGGCGGTTATGGCTCCTATAATTCACCCCTCCACTTT
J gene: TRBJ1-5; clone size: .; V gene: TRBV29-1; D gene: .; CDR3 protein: CSVSGGADQPQHF; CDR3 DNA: TGCAGCGTGTCGGGGGGTGCGGACCAGCCCCAGCATTTT
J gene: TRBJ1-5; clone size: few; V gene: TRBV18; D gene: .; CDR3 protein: CASSQGSNQPQHF; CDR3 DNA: TGTGCCAGCTCACAGGGGAGCAATCAGCCCCAGCATTTT
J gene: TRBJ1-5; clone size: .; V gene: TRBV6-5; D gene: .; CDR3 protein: CASRAVGQREHF; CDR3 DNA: TGTGCCAGCAGGGCAGTTGGGCAACGGGAACATTTT
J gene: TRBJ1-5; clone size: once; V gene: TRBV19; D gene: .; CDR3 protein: CASSIGPSNQPQHF; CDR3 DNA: TGTGCCAGTAGTATTGGGCCGAGCAATCAGCCCCAGCATTTT
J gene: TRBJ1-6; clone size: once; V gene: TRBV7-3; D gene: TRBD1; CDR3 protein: CASSGGQGNSPLHF; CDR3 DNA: TGTGCCAGCAGCGGGGGACAGGGTAACTCACCCCTCCACTTT
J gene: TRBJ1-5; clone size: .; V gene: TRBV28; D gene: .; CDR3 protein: CASNKWANQPQHF; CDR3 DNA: TGTGCCAGCAATAAGTGGGCTAATCAGCCCCAGCATTTT
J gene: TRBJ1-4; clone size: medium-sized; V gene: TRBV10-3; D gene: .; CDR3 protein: CAISAQGNGEKLFF; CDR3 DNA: TGTGCCATCAGCGCACAGGGAAACGGGGAAAAACTGTTTTTT
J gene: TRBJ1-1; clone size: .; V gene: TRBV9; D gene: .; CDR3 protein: CASSVGSGGAQNTEAFF; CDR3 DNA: TGTGCCAGCAGCGTAGGGTCGGGTGGGGCCCAGAACACTGAAGCTTTCTTT
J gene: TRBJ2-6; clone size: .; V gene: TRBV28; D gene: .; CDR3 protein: CASSLWQTDGANVLTF; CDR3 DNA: TGTGCCAGCAGTTTATGGCAGACAGATGGGGCCAACGTCCTGACTTTC
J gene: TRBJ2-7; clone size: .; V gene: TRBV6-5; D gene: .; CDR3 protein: CASSYSSGGYEQYF; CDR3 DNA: TGTGCCAGCAGTTACTCCTCCGGAGGCTACGAGCAGTACTTC
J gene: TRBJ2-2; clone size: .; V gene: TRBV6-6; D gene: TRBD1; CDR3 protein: CASSSPGRGIELFF; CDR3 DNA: TGTGCCAGCAGTTCCCCGGGCAGGGGGATAGAGCTGTTTTTT
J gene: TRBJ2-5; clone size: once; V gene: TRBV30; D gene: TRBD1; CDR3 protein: CAWERQGQETQYF; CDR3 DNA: TGTGCCTGGGAGCGACAGGGTCAAGAGACCCAGTACTTC
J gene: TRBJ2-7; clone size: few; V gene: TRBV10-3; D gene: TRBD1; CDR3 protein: CAIRTTGGNEQYF; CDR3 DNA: TGTGCCATCAGAACGACAGGGGGGAACGAGCAGTACTTC
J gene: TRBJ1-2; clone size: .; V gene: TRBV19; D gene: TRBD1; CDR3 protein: CASSIPPGTGSGRGYTF; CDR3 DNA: TGTGCCAGTAGTATCCCCCCCGGGACAGGGTCGGGCCGTGGCTACACCTTC
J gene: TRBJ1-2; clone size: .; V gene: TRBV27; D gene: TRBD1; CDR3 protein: CASSITGTGIYGYTF; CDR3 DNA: TGTGCCAGCAGTATAACCGGGACAGGGATCTATGGCTACACCTTC
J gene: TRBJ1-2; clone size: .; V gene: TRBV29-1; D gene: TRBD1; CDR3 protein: CSVEAGGGYYGYTF; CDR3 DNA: TGCAGCGTTGAGGCAGGGGGTGGTTACTATGGCTACACCTTC
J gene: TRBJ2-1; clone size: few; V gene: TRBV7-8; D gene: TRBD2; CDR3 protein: CASSFRTSGIGSEQFF; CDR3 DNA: TGTGCCAGCAGCTTCAGGACTAGCGGGATAGGAAGTGAGCAGTTCTTC
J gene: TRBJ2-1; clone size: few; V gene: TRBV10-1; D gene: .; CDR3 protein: CASRQQGKSVCKSEQFF; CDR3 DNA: TGCGCCAGCAGGCAACAGGGTAAAAGTGTATGCAAGAGTGAGCAGTTCTTC
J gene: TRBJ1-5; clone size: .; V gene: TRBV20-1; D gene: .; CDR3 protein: CSASGTKPQHF; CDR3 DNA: TGCAGTGCTAGCGGTACGAAGCCCCAGCATTTT
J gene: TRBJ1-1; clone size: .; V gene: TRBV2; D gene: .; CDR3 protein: CASSEAPGGLGEAFF; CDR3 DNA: TGTGCCAGCAGTGAAGCGCCCGGGGGACTGGGTGAAGCTTTCTTT
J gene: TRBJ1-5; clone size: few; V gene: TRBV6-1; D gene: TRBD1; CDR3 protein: CASSDTRTGNSNQPQHF; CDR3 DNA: TGTGCCAGCAGTGATACTAGGACAGGAAATAGCAATCAGCCCCAGCATTTT
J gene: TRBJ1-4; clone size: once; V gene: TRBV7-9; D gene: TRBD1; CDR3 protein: CASSFGTGEEKLFF; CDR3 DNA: TGTGCCAGCAGCTTTGGTACAGGGGAAGAAAAACTGTTTTTT
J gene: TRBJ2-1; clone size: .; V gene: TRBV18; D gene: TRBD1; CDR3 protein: CASSPPVKGAHNEQFF; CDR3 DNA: TGTGCCAGCTCACCACCGGTAAAGGGGGCTCATAATGAGCAGTTCTTC
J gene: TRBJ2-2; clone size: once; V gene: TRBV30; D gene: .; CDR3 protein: CAWSVLGTGELFF; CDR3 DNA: TGTGCCTGGAGTGTACTTGGTACCGGGGAGCTGTTTTTT
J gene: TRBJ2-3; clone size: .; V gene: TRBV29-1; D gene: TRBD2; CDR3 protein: CSVRLAGVYDTQYF; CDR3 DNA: TGCAGCGTCCGACTAGCGGGAGTTTATGATACGCAGTATTTT
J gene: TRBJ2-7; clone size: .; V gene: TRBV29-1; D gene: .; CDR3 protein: CSVTNRGGSYEQYF; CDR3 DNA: TGCAGCGTTACAAACAGGGGGGGGTCCTACGAGCAGTACTTC